This T cell receptor (beta chain) was retrieved from a study of sequential checkpoint blockade in melanoma. The treatment: randomized to nivolumab then ipilimumab (arm A) or the reverse (arm B). DNA-damaging chemotherapy had not been given to any patient beforehand. V lost 4 bases to trimming and J lost 5 bases; unmatched junction nucleotides: 7. The CDR3 loop spans 16 amino acids. CDR1 is MNHEY, CDR2 SMNVEV, per germline (reference sequence). The method was immunoSEQ multiplex PCR; TCRdb's version includes in-frame clones alone and lacks a portion of them. The table includes around 11,000 clones, around 69% detected once.

Specimen: CD8+ T cells sorted from blood (inferred from file names), collected from a patient given nivolumab and ipilimumab in sequence. The chain has TRBV27 and TRBJ2-5; 13 bases match TRBD2. This TCR was recovered from a human donor with melanoma. CDR3 sequence reads: CASSSGTSGNRETQYF. Written as DNA, the CDR3 is TGTGCCAGCAGTTCGGGGACTAGCGGGAATAGGGAGACCCAGTACTTC.